Below, 28 T cell receptor beta chains from the same sample are listed, as sequenced in a study of STAT5B mutations in CD4+ large granular lymphocyte leukemia (dated by TCRdb to 2021 to 2024). The receptor library was made with the immunoSEQ multiplex PCR assay. The immuneACCESS repertoire file appears here via TCRdb, limited to in-frame rearrangements. These files lack a portion of the clones; in checked studies, under half of the deficit traces to unresolved V genes, and the cause of the others is not known. The sample table records about 34,000 clones; 76% of these occur just once. The ten largest clonotypes hold around 7% of the sample. Source material: CD4+ T cells from blood buffy coats. Every receptor here comes from a human donor in good health.

V usage is TRBV15 and J usage is TRBJ2-3; TRBD2 aligns across 13 bases. The CDR3 is 20 amino acids. In germline, CDR1 is LNHNV, CDR2 YYDKDF (reference sequence). V was clipped by 0 bases and J by 0 bases; unmatched bases: 9. CDR3 amino acids: CATSRDGRTSGGASTDTQYF. The CDR3, as DNA: TGTGCCACCAGCAGAGATGGCAGGACTAGCGGGGGAGCTAGCACAGATACGCAGTATTTT.

This clone has only one observation. The chain combines TRBV6-6 with TRBJ2-6, with a tentative D call TRBD1 (5 bases). In germline, CDR1 is MNHNY, CDR2 SVGAGI (reference sequence). Trimming left V 5 bases short and J 2 bases short, with 13 bases between. This CDR3 region has 16 residues. CDR3 loop: CASSPQGPAGANVLTF. Here the CDR3 DNA reads TGTGCCAGCAGTCCGCAGGGTCCCGCTGGGGCCAACGTCCTGACTTTC.

This chain links TRBV9 with TRBJ2-7, with 8 bases aligning to TRBD2. After removal of 4 bases from V and 1 base from J, the junction contained 4 bases not matched to a gene. The CDR3 covers 14 residues. Germline CDR1 reads SGDLS; CDR2 reads YYNGEE. CDR3 residues: CASSIASGSYEQYF. As DNA, the CDR3 is TGTGCCAGCAGCATCGCTAGCGGGTCCTACGAGCAGTACTTC. The entire variable domain, with the rest obtained from reference TRBV9 and TRBJ2-7, is as follows: DSGVTQTPKHLITATGQRVTLRCSPRSGDLSVYWYQQSLDQGLQFLIQYYNGEERAKGNILERFSAQQFPDLHSELNLSSLELGDSALYFCASSIASGSYEQYFGPGTRLTVT.

The chain carries TRBV18 and TRBJ2-1; TRBD1 agrees at 8 bases. The germline gives CDR1 KGHSH, CDR2 LQKENI. The CDR3 consists of 14 residues. J was trimmed by 6 bases and V by 2 bases; bases with no gene match: 3. The CDR3 DNA follows: TGTGCCAGCTCACCAGGACAGGGCCCCAATGAGCAGTTCTTC. It translates to CASSPGQGPNEQFF.

The chain uses TRBV19 and TRBJ1-3; D might be TRBD1 (5 bases). The CDR3 totals 15 residues. Germline V gene data show CDR1 as LNHDA and CDR2 as SQIVND (reference sequence). Trimming left V 2 bases short and J 2 bases short, with 10 bases between. The CDR3 nucleotides are TGTGCCAGTAGTATATTAGCGGGACCTGGAAACACCATATATTTT. It is translated as CASSILAGPGNTIYF.

V usage is TRBV7-9 and J usage is TRBJ2-2; no clear D. V was trimmed by 1 base and J by 10 bases, leaving 16 bases between them. This CDR3 region has 15 residues. The germline CDR1 and CDR2 sequences are SEHNR and FQNEAQ (reference sequence). CDR3 amino acids: CASSLGAAEHSELFF. The DNA for the CDR3 is TGTGCCAGCAGCTTAGGGGCGGCCGAACATTCGGAGCTGTTTTTT.

The DNA for the CDR3 is TGTGCCAGCAGCAAGACTGCGGGACTCGAAGCAACTAATGAAAAACTGTTTTTT. It yields the protein CASSKTAGLEATNEKLFF. This chain uses TRBV5-6 with TRBJ1-4; possibly TRBD1 for D (5 bases). Germline loops: CDR1 SGHDT, CDR2 YYEEEE. Trimming took off 4 bases at V and 0 bases at J, with 19 bases between the two ends. The CDR3 covers 18 residues.

This clone has a handful of counts. This sequence joins TRBV20-1 and TRBJ1-5, with unresolved D. This CDR3 region has 9 residues. CDR1 and CDR2 (germline): DFQATT, SNEGSKA (reference sequence). Trimming removed 5 bases at V and 5 bases at J, with 1 base between. The CDR3 spells CSAHQPQHF. CDR3 bases: TGCAGTGCTCATCAGCCCCAGCATTTT.

This chain connects TRBV7-2 to TRBJ2-1; 11 nucleotides align to TRBD2. Germline trimming cut 5 bases from V and 4 bases from J; bases unmatched to any gene: 7. CDR1 and CDR2 from the germline V gene are SGHTA and FQGNSA. The CDR3 is 16 residues long. CDR3 loop: CASSASGTSGYNEQFF. Here the CDR3 DNA reads TGTGCCAGCAGCGCTAGTGGGACTAGCGGTTACAATGAGCAGTTCTTC.

The rearrangement uses TRBV18 and TRBJ2-1, with 7 bases identical to TRBD2. The CDR3 has 15 residues. The V gene end was trimmed by 0 bases and the J gene end by 8 bases; junction bases not matched to a gene: 7. Looked up from germline, CDR1 is KGHSH and CDR2 is LQKENI. CDR3 sequence reads: CASSPPLAVVDEQFF. The DNA for the CDR3 is TGTGCCAGCTCACCACCGCTAGCGGTTGTGGATGAGCAGTTCTTC.

This chain uses TRBV28 with TRBJ2-7; TRBD2 agrees at 10 bases. CDR3 length: 15 residues. V lost 7 bases and J lost 4; bases outside the gene matches: 10. Germline V gene sequence: CDR1 MDHEN, CDR2 SYDVKM. CDR3 loop: CASNTWTSGLYEQYF. CDR3 bases: TGTGCCAGCAATACCTGGACTAGCGGCTTATACGAGCAGTACTTC.

The chain has TRBV29-1 and TRBJ2-1, with TRBD1 matching over 10 bases. CDR1 and CDR2 (germline): SQVTM, ANQGSEA. V dropped 7 bases and J dropped 3; count of bases not matched to a gene: 3. The CDR3 has 13 amino acids. The CDR3: CSARDRGYNEQFF. Here the CDR3 DNA reads TGCAGCGCCCGGGACAGGGGCTACAATGAGCAGTTCTTC.

J is TRBJ2-6 and V is TRBV2; D unresolved. V lost 3 bases to trimming and J lost 0 bases, with 9 bases between them. The germline gives CDR1 SNHLY, CDR2 FYNNEI. This CDR3 comprises 16 residues. CDR3 DNA: TGTGCCAGCAGTGACCCCTGGAGCTCTGGGGCCAACGTCCTGACTTTC. Translation gives CASSDPWSSGANVLTF. The full variable domain, with the rest looked up from reference TRBV2 and TRBJ2-6, is EPEVTQTPSHQVTQMGQEVILRCVPISNHLYFYWYRQILGQKVEFLVSFYNNEISEKSEIFDDQFSVERPDGSNFTLKIRSTKLEDSAMYFCASSDPWSSGANVLTFGAGSRLTVL.

The genes are TRBV5-4 and TRBJ2-2, with 11 bases lining up with TRBD2. Unmatched junction bases numbered 2, after V lost 0 bases and J lost 1 base. Germline assignment: CDR1 SGHNT and CDR2 YYREEE (reference sequence). The CDR3 loop spans 17 amino acids. The CDR3 region has the DNA TGTGCCAGCAGCTTGGGTACTAGCGGGGGGAACACCGGGGAGCTGTTTTTT. It yields the protein CASSLGTSGGNTGELFF.

The chain is built from TRBV6-1 and TRBJ2-3; TRBD1 is a possible D gene (5 bases). CDR3 length equals 15 residues. CDR1 is MNHNS and CDR2 is SASEGT in the germline V gene. Trimming stripped 7 bases from V and 2 bases from J, with 16 bases between. The DNA of the CDR3 is TGTGCCAGCACCTATCGACAGACAGCCACAGATACGCAGTATTTT. The encoded protein is CASTYRQTATDTQYF.

The chain combines TRBV19 with TRBJ2-3, with TRBD2 matching 8 bases. The CDR3 spans 15 residues. Germline-derived CDR1 and CDR2 are LNHDA and SQIVND (reference sequence). Germline trimming cut 10 bases from V and 2 bases from J; bases unmatched to any gene: 11. CDR3 bases: TGTGCCACCGCAACGAGCGGGGGCCCCACAGATACGCAGTATTTT. Protein product: CATATSGGPTDTQYF. The whole variable domain, filled in from reference TRBV19 and TRBJ2-3, reads DGGITQSPKYLFRKEGQNVTLSCEQNLNHDAMYWYRQDPGQGLRLIYYSQIVNDFQKGDIAEGYSVSREKKESFPLTVTSAQKNPTAFYLCATATSGGPTDTQYFGPGTRLTVL.

This rearrangement joins TRBV4-1 to TRBJ1-5, with 10 bases that match TRBD1. CDR1 is MGHRA, CDR2 YSYEKL, per germline. The CDR3 loop spans 17 amino acids. Trimming took 5 bases from V and 4 from J; bases not matched to a gene: 11. The CDR3 DNA reads TGCGCCAGCAGCTACCTTCTTCTGGACAGGGGGAATCAGCCCCAGCATTTT. Translated, it gives CASSYLLLDRGNQPQHF.

The chain couples TRBV11-3 to TRBJ2-7; 7 bases are a match to TRBD1. Losses at the gene ends were 5 bases for V and 2 bases for J; bases not matched to a gene: 12. The CDR3 totals 16 residues. Germline CDR1 SGHNT, CDR2 YENEEA. CDR3 nucleotides: TGTGCCAGCAGCCCAGGGGACGGGACAGCAGCCTACGAGCAGTACTTC. This gives the protein CASSPGDGTAAYEQYF.

The chain joins TRBV7-6 to TRBJ1-1; TRBD1 aligns across 7 bases. The V and J ends lost 5 bases and 7 bases, in that order; junction bases with no gene match: 7. Germline V gene data show CDR1 as SGHVS and CDR2 as FNYEAQ. This CDR3 comprises 13 residues. The CDR3 reads CASSPGQDLEAFF. The CDR3 DNA sequence: TGTGCCAGCAGCCCCGGACAGGACCTTGAAGCTTTCTTT.

This clone was detected a few times. The DNA for the CDR3 is TGTGCCAGTAGTAGACAGGGAGTGCAGCCCCAGCATTTT. Translating gives CASSRQGVQPQHF. V gene TRBV19 combines with J gene TRBJ1-5; 7 nucleotides agree with TRBD1. Per the germline V gene, CDR1 is LNHDA and CDR2 is SQIVND (reference sequence). There are 13 residues in the CDR3. Unmatched junction bases numbered 4, after V lost 4 bases and J lost 7 bases.

V gene TRBV5-1 combines with J gene TRBJ2-7; perhaps TRBD1 as D (6 bases). Germline V gene data show CDR1 as SGHRS and CDR2 as YFSETQ. The CDR3 is 15 amino acids. V was shortened by 0 bases and J by 2 bases, with 12 bases between the two germline ends. The CDR3 nucleotides read TGCGCCAGCAGCTTGGGCCAGGGGTTAGCCTACGAGCAGTACTTC. Translated: CASSLGQGLAYEQYF. The full variable domain, in which reference TRBV5-1 and TRBJ2-7 provide the parts outside the CDR3, is KAGVTQTPRYLIKTRGQQVTLSCSPISGHRSVSWYQQTPGQGLQFLFEYFSETQRNKGNFPGRFSGRQFSNSRSEMNVSTLELGDSALYLCASSLGQGLAYEQYFGPGTRLTVT.

This clone was seen only once. The CDR3 sequence is CASSSLDGRPLHF. The CDR3 coding sequence is TGTGCCAGCAGCAGCTTAGACGGTAGACCCCTCCACTTT. The rearrangement joins TRBV7-9 to TRBJ1-6; D unresolved. Looked up from germline, CDR1 is SEHNR and CDR2 is FQNEAQ (reference sequence). CDR3 length: 13 amino acids. The ends were cut back, 5 bases at V and 12 bases at J, with 14 bases in the middle.

J is TRBJ2-3 and V is TRBV11-3, with TRBD2 matching over 10 bases. This CDR3 is 17 amino acids long. The V and J ends lost 2 bases and 1 base, in that order; junction bases with no gene match: 6. Germline V CDR1 and CDR2: SGHNT, YENEEA. CDR3 DNA: TGTGCCAGCAGCTTACGGACTAGCGGAGGACGCACAGATACGCAGTATTTT. It is translated as CASSLRTSGGRTDTQYF.

The CDR3 region is CASRPQGTNTGELFF. The CDR3 region has the DNA TGTGCCAGCAGACCACAGGGGACCAACACCGGGGAGCTGTTTTTT. V usage is TRBV27 and J usage is TRBJ2-2; 7 bases line up with TRBD1. Germline V lookup: CDR1 MNHEY, CDR2 SMNVEV (reference sequence). There are 15 residues in the CDR3. V gave up 6 bases and J gave up 2 bases; unmatched junction bases: 6.

This clone was seen a single time. The rearrangement joins TRBV2 to TRBJ2-5; 11 bases line up with TRBD1. Germline CDR1 SNHLY, CDR2 FYNNEI. The CDR3 totals 15 residues. J lost 4 bases, V lost 5 bases, and 6 bases had no gene match. The CDR3 DNA follows: TGTGCCAGCAGTCCCGGACAGGGGGCAAGAGAGACCCAGTACTTC. Its translation: CASSPGQGARETQYF.

The V and J genes are TRBV11-3 and TRBJ1-2; the D is unclear. Germline V CDR1 and CDR2: SGHNT, YENEEA. V was trimmed by 2 bases and J by 0 bases, leaving 10 bases between them. The CDR3 runs 15 residues. The CDR3 spells CASSLRGQTNYGYTF. In DNA, the CDR3 is TGTGCCAGCAGCTTAAGAGGGCAGACTAACTATGGCTACACCTTC.

The CDR3 protein is CASSFTGSTRQYF. In nucleotides, the CDR3 is TGTGCCAGCAGTTTCACGGGATCGACGCGGCAGTACTTC. The chain couples TRBV27 to TRBJ2-7; TRBD2 might be the D (5 bases). From germline, CDR1 is MNHEY and CDR2 SMNVEV (reference sequence). Trimming took 3 bases from V and 9 from J, leaving 15 bases between them. This CDR3 has 13 residues.

This sequence joins TRBV19 and TRBJ1-2; D not certain. Germline loops: CDR1 LNHDA, CDR2 SQIVND (reference sequence). The CDR3 has 16 residues. Between the trimmed V and J ends, which lost 5 bases and 0 bases, there was a span of 16 bases. Here the CDR3 DNA reads TGTGCCAGTAGTCCAAGCGGGGAGAGACCTAACTATGGCTACACCTTC. Amino acid sequence: CASSPSGERPNYGYTF.